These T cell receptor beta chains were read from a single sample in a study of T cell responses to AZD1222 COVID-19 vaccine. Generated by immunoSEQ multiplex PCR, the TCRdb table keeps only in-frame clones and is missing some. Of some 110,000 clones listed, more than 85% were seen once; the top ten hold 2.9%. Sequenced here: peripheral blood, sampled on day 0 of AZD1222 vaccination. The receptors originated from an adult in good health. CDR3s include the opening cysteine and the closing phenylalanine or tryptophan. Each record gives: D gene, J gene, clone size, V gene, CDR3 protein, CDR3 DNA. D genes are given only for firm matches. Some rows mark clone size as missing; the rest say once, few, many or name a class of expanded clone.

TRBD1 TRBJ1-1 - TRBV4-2 CASSHRGKTEAFF TGTGCCAGCAGTCACAGGGGAAAAACTGAAGCTTTCTTT
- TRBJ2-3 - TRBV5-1 CASLEEGADTQYF TGCGCCAGCCTTGAGGAGGGCGCAGATACGCAGTATTTT
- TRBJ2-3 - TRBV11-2 CASSKLGGPSTDTQYF TGTGCCAGCAGTAAATTAGGGGGACCTAGCACAGATACGCAGTATTTT
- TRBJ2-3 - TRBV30 CAWSVSGGDTQYF TGTGCCTGGAGTGTATCAGGCGGGGATACGCAGTATTTT
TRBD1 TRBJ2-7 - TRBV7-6 CASSVGQGYEQYF TGTGCCAGCAGCGTGGGACAGGGTTACGAGCAGTACTTC
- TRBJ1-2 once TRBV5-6 CASSFRAGYYGYTF TGTGCCAGCAGCTTTAGGGCAGGCTACTATGGCTACACCTTC
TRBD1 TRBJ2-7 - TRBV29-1 CSVGEGQGEQYF TGCAGCGTGGGTGAGGGACAGGGCGAGCAGTACTTC
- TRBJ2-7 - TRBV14 CASSHLEYEQYF TGTGCCAGCAGCCATTTGGAATACGAGCAGTACTTC
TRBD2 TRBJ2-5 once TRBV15 CATSRGREGFVEEETQYF TGTGCCACCAGCAGAGGGCGGGAGGGCTTCGTGGAAGAAGAGACCCAGTACTTC
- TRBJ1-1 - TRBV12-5 CASGLVPGHPAFF TGTGCTAGTGGTTTGGTACCAGGACATCCAGCTTTCTTT
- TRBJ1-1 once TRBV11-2 CASSSETDAEAFF TGTGCCAGCAGCTCAGAAACAGATGCTGAAGCTTTCTTT
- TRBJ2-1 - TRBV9 CASSVGSQQFF TGTGCCAGCAGCGTAGGATCGCAGCAGTTCTTC
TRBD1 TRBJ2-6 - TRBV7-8 CASSEDRVSSGANVLTF TGTGCCAGCAGCGAGGACAGGGTGAGCTCTGGGGCCAACGTCCTGACTTTC
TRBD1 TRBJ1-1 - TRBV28 CASSTPWQGAATEAFF TGTGCCAGCAGCACTCCCTGGCAGGGGGCTGCCACTGAAGCTTTCTTT
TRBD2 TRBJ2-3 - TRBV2 CASSAVLGLDRYTQYF TGTGCCAGCAGTGCCGTGTTGGGACTAGATCGGTATACGCAGTATTTT
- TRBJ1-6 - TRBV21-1 CASSKARSYRGARSPLHF TGTGCCAGCAGCAAAGCACGCTCGTACAGGGGAGCGAGATCACCCCTCCACTTT
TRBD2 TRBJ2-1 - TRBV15 CATSRVAAGGPYNEQFF TGTGCCACCAGCAGAGTAGCCGCGGGAGGTCCCTACAATGAGCAGTTCTTC
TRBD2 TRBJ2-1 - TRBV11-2 CASSPPTGGPNEQFF TGTGCCAGCAGCCCCCCGACGGGAGGGCCCAATGAGCAGTTCTTC
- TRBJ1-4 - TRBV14 CASSQERALNEKLFF TGTGCCAGCAGCCAAGAGCGGGCGCTGAATGAAAAACTGTTTTTT
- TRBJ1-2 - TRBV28 CASGRQYGYTF TGTGCCAGCGGGCGACAGTATGGCTACACCTTC
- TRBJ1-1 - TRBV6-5 CASGIVVNTEAFF TGTGCCAGCGGAATTGTGGTGAACACTGAAGCTTTCTTT
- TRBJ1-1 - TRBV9 CASSVGGGEAFF TGTGCCAGCAGCGTAGGAGGTGGTGAAGCTTTCTTT